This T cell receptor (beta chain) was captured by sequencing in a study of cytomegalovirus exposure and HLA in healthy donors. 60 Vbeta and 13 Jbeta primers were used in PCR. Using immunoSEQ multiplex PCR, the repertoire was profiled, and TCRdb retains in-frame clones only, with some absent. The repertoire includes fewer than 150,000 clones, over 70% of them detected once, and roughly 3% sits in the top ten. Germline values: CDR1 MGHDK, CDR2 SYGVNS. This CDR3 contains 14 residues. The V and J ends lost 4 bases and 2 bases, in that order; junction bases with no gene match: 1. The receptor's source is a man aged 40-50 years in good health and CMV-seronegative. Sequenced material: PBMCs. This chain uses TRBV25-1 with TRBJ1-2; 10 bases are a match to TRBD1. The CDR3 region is CASSGTGGNYGYTF. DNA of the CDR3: TGTGCCAGCAGTGGGACAGGGGGAAACTATGGCTACACCTTC.